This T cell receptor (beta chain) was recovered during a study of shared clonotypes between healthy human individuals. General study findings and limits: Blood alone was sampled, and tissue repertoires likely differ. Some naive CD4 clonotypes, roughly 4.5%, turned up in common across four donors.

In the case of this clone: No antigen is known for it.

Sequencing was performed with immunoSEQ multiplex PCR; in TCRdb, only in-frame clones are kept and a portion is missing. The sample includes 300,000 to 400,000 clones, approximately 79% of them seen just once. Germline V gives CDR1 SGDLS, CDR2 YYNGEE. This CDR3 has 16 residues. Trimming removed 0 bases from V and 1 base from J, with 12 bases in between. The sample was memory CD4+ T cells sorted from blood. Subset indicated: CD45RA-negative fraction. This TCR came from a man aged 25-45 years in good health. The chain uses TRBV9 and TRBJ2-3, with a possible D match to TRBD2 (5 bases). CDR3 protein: CASSVDAGSGTDTQYF. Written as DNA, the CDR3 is TGTGCCAGCAGCGTAGATGCAGGTAGCGGCACAGATACGCAGTATTTT.